These 11 T cell receptor beta chains share one sample of origin, sequenced in a study of cytomegalovirus exposure and HLA in healthy donors. Primers included in the PCR were 60 Vbeta and 13 Jbeta primers. Using immunoSEQ multiplex PCR, the repertoire was profiled, and TCRdb retains in-frame clones only, with some absent. The top ten hold around 15% of the sample, which has about 95,000 clones, about three quarters seen once. Specimen: PBMCs. The source of these receptors is a woman in her forties or fifties in good health and CMV-seropositive.

This rearrangement joins TRBV7-8 to TRBJ1-1; TRBD1 might be the D (5 bases). Between the trimmed V and J ends, which lost 5 bases and 1 base, there was a span of 14 bases. Germline values: CDR1 SGHVS, CDR2 FQNEAQ. CDR3 length: 15 residues. DNA for the CDR3: TGTGCCAGCAGCCGGCGGGACGGACCGAACACTGAAGCTTTCTTT. Amino acids: CASSRRDGPNTEAFF. Filled out from reference TRBV7-8 and TRBJ1-1, the complete variable domain reads GAGVSQSPRYKVAKRGQDVALRCDPISGHVSLFWYQQALGQGPEFLTYFQNEAQLDKSGLPSDRFFAERPEGSVSTLKIQRTQQEDSAVYLCASSRRDGPNTEAFFGQGTRLTVV.

The chain has TRBV7-6 and TRBJ2-7; a weak D match, TRBD1 (6 bases). Trimming took 4 bases from V and 7 from J, leaving 11 bases between them. Germline CDR1 is SGHVS and CDR2 is FNYEAQ. CDR3 length equals 12 residues. CDR3 nucleotide sequence: TGTGCCAGCAGCTCCGTACAGGGAGAGCAGTACTTC. As protein: CASSSVQGEQYF.

This chain uses TRBV5-6 with TRBJ2-6, with D possibly matching TRBD1 (6 bases). Germline V gene data show CDR1 as SGHDT and CDR2 as YYEEEE. This CDR3 comprises 18 residues. V lost 4 bases, J lost 0 bases, and 17 bases lay in between. This chain's CDR3 is CASSPSRGDSSGANVLTF. DNA of the CDR3: TGTGCCAGCAGCCCTAGCAGGGGAGATAGCTCTGGGGCCAACGTCCTGACTTTC. Complete variable domain (other parts from reference TRBV5-6 and TRBJ2-6): DAGVTQSPTHLIKTRGQQVTLRCSPKSGHDTVSWYQQALGQGPQFIFQYYEEEERQRGNFPDRFSGHQFPNYSSELNVNALLLGDSALYLCASSPSRGDSSGANVLTFGAGSRLTVL.

The rearrangement links TRBV10-3 to TRBJ1-2; a possible D gene is TRBD1 (6 bases). Germline assignment: CDR1 ENHRY and CDR2 SYGVKD. This CDR3 is 14 amino acids long. V lost 2 bases, J lost 4 bases, and 11 bases lay in between. CDR3 bases: TGTGCCATCAGTGAGACTCAGGGGTTCTATGGCTACACCTTC. This encodes CAISETQGFYGYTF.

The chain couples TRBV5-1 to TRBJ2-7; D not certain. CDR1 is SGHRS and CDR2 is YFSETQ in the germline V gene. V was pared by 3 bases and J by 7 bases, with 20 bases between. The CDR3 loop spans 15 amino acids. The CDR3 protein is CASSSRSAVAMEQYF. The CDR3 DNA follows: TGCGCCAGCAGCTCGCGTTCGGCAGTAGCTATGGAGCAGTACTTC.

The J gene is TRBJ1-1, the V gene TRBV11-2; no firm D call. This CDR3 spans 13 amino acids. Trimming cost V 1 base and J 1 base, with 4 bases left between them. Per germline, CDR1 SGHAT and CDR2 FQNNGV. CDR3: CASSLGRNTEAFF. CDR3 DNA: TGTGCCAGCAGCTTAGGCAGGAACACTGAAGCTTTCTTT.

The rearrangement joins TRBV28 to TRBJ1-2; D is ambiguous. The CDR3 is made up of 13 amino acids. The germline V gene has CDR1 MDHEN and CDR2 SYDVKM. The ends were cut back, 4 bases at V and 4 bases at J, with 10 bases in the middle. For the CDR3, the DNA is TGTGCCAGCAGTTCCACGGAGCCCTATGGCTACACCTTC. Amino acids: CASSSTEPYGYTF.

This sequence joins TRBV20-1 and TRBJ1-1; the D is unclear. This CDR3 comprises 11 residues. Germline CDR1 DFQATT, CDR2 SNEGSKA (reference sequence). V gave up 6 bases and J gave up 7 bases, with 12 bases separating them. The chain's CDR3 is CSALITYEAFF. The CDR3 nucleotides read TGCAGTGCCCTCATAACATATGAAGCTTTCTTT.

V usage is TRBV7-8 and J usage is TRBJ2-7; D possibly corresponds to TRBD2 (7 bases). Germline-derived CDR1 and CDR2 are SGHVS and FQNEAQ. The germline V and J ends were trimmed by 1 base and 6 bases, with 10 bases remaining between them. CDR3 length: 13 residues. The CDR3 reads CASSLVRGGEQYF. The CDR3, as DNA: TGTGCCAGCAGCTTAGTGAGGGGGGGCGAGCAGTACTTC.

This sequence joins TRBV28 and TRBJ1-2; 7 bases map to TRBD1. V was clipped by 5 bases and J by 3 bases; unmatched bases: 6. The CDR3 has 14 residues. The germline V gene encodes CDR1 MDHEN and CDR2 SYDVKM. In DNA form, the CDR3 reads TGTGCCAGCAGTAGTACAGGGGATTACTATGGCTACACCTTC. Encoded protein: CASSSTGDYYGYTF.

The chain carries TRBV4-3 and TRBJ2-1, with 7 bases fitting TRBD1. V trimming: 7 bases; J trimming: 2 bases; junction bases outside the gene matches: 5. The CDR3 is 14 amino acids. The germline gives CDR1 LGHNA, CDR2 YSLEER. The CDR3 loop is CASTKGTAYNEQFF. The CDR3 nucleotides are TGCGCCAGCACCAAAGGGACAGCCTACAATGAGCAGTTCTTC.